The subject of this entry is one T cell receptor (beta chain). This record belongs to a study of patients and donors after allogeneic stem cell transplantation. TCRdb re-called the RT-PCR reads with MiXCR, one entry per CDR3 protein. The table has hundreds of thousands of distinct CDR3 sequences, roughly 17% seen once. Germline lookup yields CDR1 PRHDT and CDR2 FYEKMQ (reference sequence). The V end lost 3 bases, the J end lost 6 bases, and 6 bases lay between the germline ends. The CDR3 runs to 11 residues. The TCR sequence derives from a human donor who was either an allogeneic HSCT recipient or a stem cell or donor lymphocyte infusion donor (not recorded which). It is not recorded whose cells these are; they may come from a transplant donor. Input material: blood, either unsorted or a sorted T cell fraction (not recorded which). J is TRBJ2-7 and V is TRBV13, with unresolved D. CDR3 sequence reads: CASSFSGEQYF. CDR3 sequence (DNA): TGTGCCAGCAGCTTCTCTGGCGAGCAGTACTTC.